This T cell receptor beta chain comes out of a study of post-analysis software for immune sequencing data. Overall study findings and caveats: Patients carried several TRBV segments more frequently than controls did, and TRBV5-6, TRBV5-1 and TRBV20-1 were among them.

The CDR3 consists of 17 residues. V shed 4 bases, J shed 6 bases, and the junction held 12 bases outside the gene matches. CDR1 and CDR2 from the germline V gene are MNHEY and SMNVEV (reference sequence). As to this clonotype: Its antigen remains unknown.

Each TCR beta cDNA library carried unique molecular identifiers. One entry per CDR3 protein, called by TCRdb with MiXCR from the PCR reads. Of around 710,000 distinct CDR3 sequences listed, around 46% are singletons. The source is a girl aged 10-17 years with multiple sclerosis. The sample was blood. The J gene is TRBJ2-1, the V gene TRBV27, with 10 bases aligning to TRBD2. CDR3 loop: CASSSFLAGGVGNEQFF. As DNA, the CDR3 is TGTGCCAGCAGTTCTTTTTTAGCGGGAGGCGTCGGCAATGAGCAGTTCTTC.